Described below is a single TCR beta chain sequence and its context. This sample is drawn from a study of blood T cell repertoires in COVID-19. As for the study in general: The origin of the acute and convalescent COVID-19 samples was the United States, Italy and Spain.

The method was immunoSEQ multiplex PCR; TCRdb's version includes in-frame clones alone and lacks a portion of them. Of about 200,000 clones in the sample, about 86% were seen once. The material sequenced was PBMCs or T cells enriched from blood (not recorded which). The sequence was collected from a woman in her 40s with acute COVID-19.

The CDR3 DNA reads as TGTGCCAGCAGAGTGGGACAGATAGCGAACACCGGGGAGCTGTTTTTT. Translation gives CASRVGQIANTGELFF. The chain carries TRBV2 and TRBJ2-2; the match to TRBD1 covers 7 bases. The length of the CDR3 is 16 residues. The germline V gene encodes CDR1 SNHLY and CDR2 FYNNEI. V lost 6 bases and J lost 0; bases outside the gene matches: 7.